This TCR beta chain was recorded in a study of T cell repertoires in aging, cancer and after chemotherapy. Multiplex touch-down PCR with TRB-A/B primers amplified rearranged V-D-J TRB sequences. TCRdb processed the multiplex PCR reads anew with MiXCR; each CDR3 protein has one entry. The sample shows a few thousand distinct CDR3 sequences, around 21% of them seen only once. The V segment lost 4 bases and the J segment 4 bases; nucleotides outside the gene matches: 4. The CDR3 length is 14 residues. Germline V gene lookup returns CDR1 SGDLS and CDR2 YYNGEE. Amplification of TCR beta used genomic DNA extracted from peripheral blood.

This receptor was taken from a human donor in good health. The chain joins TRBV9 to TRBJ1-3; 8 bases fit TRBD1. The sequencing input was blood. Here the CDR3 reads CASSFRDRGNTIYF. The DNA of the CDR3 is TGTGCCAGCAGCTTCCGGGACAGGGGAAACACCATATATTTT.